This TCR beta chain was documented in a study of beta chain features in type 1 diabetes (dated by TCRdb to between 2018 and 2020). Study-level background: Patients and healthy donors did not differ in mean age, gender distribution, total cell number or subset yield. Regulatory and stem cell-like memory subsets were obtained from only 8 patients and roughly 8 healthy donors, while naive and central memory subsets were obtained from all 30 or so donors. The study compared TCRB repertoires of sorted circulating CD4+ T cell subsets between recently diagnosed type 1 diabetes patients and matched healthy donors. A total of some 100,000,000 sorted cells were examined across all samples, and a strong correlation was observed between cell number per subset and RNA yield. On the study overall, not on this receptor specifically: A moderate but significant shortening of TCRB CDR3 length was observed in type 1 diabetes patients in all four CD4+ subsets. Because small numbers of individuals were included in the HLA sub-analyses, any influence of HLA type on TCRB rearrangement was left unresolved. Naive, central memory and regulatory TCRB repertoires appeared more similar among patients than among healthy donors. Shorter templates might be favored by PCR, yet because patient and control samples were amplified and corrected together, any such skew would affect both groups equally. At VDJ recombination sites, patients with type 1 diabetes made fewer insertions and deleted more nucleotides, a pattern implying thymic rearrangement abnormalities. Because cDNA was sequenced instead of genomic DNA, highly expressing activated cells could be over-represented, though the groups showed no difference in activation or CD3 levels.

The entire isolated RNA was reverse transcribed using the High Capacity cDNA Reverse Transcription Kit, and thus expressed TCRB transcripts were sequenced. Deep immunoSEQ sequencing was applied to naive, central memory and regulatory T cell samples, giving an average of roughly 3.3 million total reads per sample. Sorted cells were lysed in RLT buffer, and RNA was extracted using DNase-treated RNeasy Micro or Mini kits according to cell number. Each cell subset was processed on its own to prevent cross-contamination, while patient and healthy donor samples were processed together. Using the immunoSEQ multiplex PCR, TCRB sequences were amplified from cDNA into 87-bp fragments spanning the CDR3 region. Sequencing of the amplicons was done on the Illumina HiSeq platform. Per the authors' processing: PCR bias was corrected computationally using synthetic template baselines, and reads within Hamming distance 2 were collapsed, with unmergeable singletons discarded. By aligning reads against IMGT, V, D and J genes, CDR3 length, and insertions or deletions at six rearrangement sites were assigned. Within each subset, clonotype counts were normalized to sorted cell number, after which true diversity and Gini coefficients were computed with the tcR R package. The overlap coefficient, calculated on TCRB nucleotide sequences, was used to quantify repertoire sharing. The source is immuneACCESS, and TCRdb retained only in-frame sequences with V and J called. Part of the clones is not carried over; for the studies checked, unresolved V genes explain less than half of this, and the remainder is unexplained. D and trimming were read from the DNA, whereas the V and J calls and clone size are those reported in that table. The sample table holds just over 150,000 clones, of which around 10% were seen once. Around 2.1% of the sample is taken by the ten largest.

Comment on this clone: What antigen it recognizes has not been identified. No clone much larger than this one lies a single base away; base qualities are absent.

From each donor, a single peripheral blood sample of approximately 0.11 L on average was drawn into heparinised tubes. A BD FACSAria II and a panel including CD45RO, CCR7, CD25, CD127, CD95 and CD27 were used to sort naive, central memory, regulatory and stem cell-like memory CD4+ T cells. Purity was above 95% for every sorted population. Right away, PBMCs were isolated by Lymphoprep density gradient centrifugation and were stained directly, with no culture step. Samples were stained and sorted in pairs, with one healthy donor and one patient per experiment, so that batch effects were minimized. The sequence was obtained from a man younger than 35 in good health. Sequenced input: central memory CD4+ T cells from blood.

The CDR3 here reads CSAQGQGGVRSYEQYF. The DNA reads as follows: TGCAGCGCCCAGGGACAGGGGGGAGTTAGGTCCTACGAGCAGTACTTC. The chain joins TRBV29-1 to TRBJ2-7; 11 junctional bases match TRBD1. V loses 7 bases at its end and J loses 1 base; junction bases beyond the gene matches: 12. CDR1 and CDR2 are read off the germline V gene as SQVTM and ANQGSEA. Taken from cysteine to phenylalanine, the CDR3 has 16 residues. The kept DNA is CDR3 alone, 48 bases in frame from the first base.